This T cell receptor beta chain appears in the sequencing data of a study of cytomegalovirus exposure and HLA in healthy donors. About the research overall: Of 350 to 400 genotyped donors, 80% to 85% grouped in the Caucasian-associated ancestry cluster.

Study-wide results and caveats: A later analysis linked a missense DCLRE1C variant to TCR beta V- and J-gene trimming.

In regard to this clone: Its antigen is still unknown.

The PCR was carried out with 60 Vbeta primers and 13 Jbeta primers. Sequencing was performed with immunoSEQ multiplex PCR; in TCRdb, only in-frame clones are kept and a portion is missing. The sample lists tens of thousands of clones; just under 90% were seen once. The receptor was isolated from a boy younger than 18 in good health and CMV-seronegative. Sequencing was performed on PBMCs.

The CDR3 nucleotides read TGTGCCAGCAGTTTAATGTTTCGAGGGAACTATGGCTACACCTTC. It codes for CASSLMFRGNYGYTF. The rearrangement joins TRBV28 to TRBJ1-2, with D unresolved. Germline V CDR1 and CDR2: MDHEN, SYDVKM. This CDR3 contains 15 residues. Trimming shortened V by 2 bases and J by 2 bases, and 12 bases separated the two germline ends.